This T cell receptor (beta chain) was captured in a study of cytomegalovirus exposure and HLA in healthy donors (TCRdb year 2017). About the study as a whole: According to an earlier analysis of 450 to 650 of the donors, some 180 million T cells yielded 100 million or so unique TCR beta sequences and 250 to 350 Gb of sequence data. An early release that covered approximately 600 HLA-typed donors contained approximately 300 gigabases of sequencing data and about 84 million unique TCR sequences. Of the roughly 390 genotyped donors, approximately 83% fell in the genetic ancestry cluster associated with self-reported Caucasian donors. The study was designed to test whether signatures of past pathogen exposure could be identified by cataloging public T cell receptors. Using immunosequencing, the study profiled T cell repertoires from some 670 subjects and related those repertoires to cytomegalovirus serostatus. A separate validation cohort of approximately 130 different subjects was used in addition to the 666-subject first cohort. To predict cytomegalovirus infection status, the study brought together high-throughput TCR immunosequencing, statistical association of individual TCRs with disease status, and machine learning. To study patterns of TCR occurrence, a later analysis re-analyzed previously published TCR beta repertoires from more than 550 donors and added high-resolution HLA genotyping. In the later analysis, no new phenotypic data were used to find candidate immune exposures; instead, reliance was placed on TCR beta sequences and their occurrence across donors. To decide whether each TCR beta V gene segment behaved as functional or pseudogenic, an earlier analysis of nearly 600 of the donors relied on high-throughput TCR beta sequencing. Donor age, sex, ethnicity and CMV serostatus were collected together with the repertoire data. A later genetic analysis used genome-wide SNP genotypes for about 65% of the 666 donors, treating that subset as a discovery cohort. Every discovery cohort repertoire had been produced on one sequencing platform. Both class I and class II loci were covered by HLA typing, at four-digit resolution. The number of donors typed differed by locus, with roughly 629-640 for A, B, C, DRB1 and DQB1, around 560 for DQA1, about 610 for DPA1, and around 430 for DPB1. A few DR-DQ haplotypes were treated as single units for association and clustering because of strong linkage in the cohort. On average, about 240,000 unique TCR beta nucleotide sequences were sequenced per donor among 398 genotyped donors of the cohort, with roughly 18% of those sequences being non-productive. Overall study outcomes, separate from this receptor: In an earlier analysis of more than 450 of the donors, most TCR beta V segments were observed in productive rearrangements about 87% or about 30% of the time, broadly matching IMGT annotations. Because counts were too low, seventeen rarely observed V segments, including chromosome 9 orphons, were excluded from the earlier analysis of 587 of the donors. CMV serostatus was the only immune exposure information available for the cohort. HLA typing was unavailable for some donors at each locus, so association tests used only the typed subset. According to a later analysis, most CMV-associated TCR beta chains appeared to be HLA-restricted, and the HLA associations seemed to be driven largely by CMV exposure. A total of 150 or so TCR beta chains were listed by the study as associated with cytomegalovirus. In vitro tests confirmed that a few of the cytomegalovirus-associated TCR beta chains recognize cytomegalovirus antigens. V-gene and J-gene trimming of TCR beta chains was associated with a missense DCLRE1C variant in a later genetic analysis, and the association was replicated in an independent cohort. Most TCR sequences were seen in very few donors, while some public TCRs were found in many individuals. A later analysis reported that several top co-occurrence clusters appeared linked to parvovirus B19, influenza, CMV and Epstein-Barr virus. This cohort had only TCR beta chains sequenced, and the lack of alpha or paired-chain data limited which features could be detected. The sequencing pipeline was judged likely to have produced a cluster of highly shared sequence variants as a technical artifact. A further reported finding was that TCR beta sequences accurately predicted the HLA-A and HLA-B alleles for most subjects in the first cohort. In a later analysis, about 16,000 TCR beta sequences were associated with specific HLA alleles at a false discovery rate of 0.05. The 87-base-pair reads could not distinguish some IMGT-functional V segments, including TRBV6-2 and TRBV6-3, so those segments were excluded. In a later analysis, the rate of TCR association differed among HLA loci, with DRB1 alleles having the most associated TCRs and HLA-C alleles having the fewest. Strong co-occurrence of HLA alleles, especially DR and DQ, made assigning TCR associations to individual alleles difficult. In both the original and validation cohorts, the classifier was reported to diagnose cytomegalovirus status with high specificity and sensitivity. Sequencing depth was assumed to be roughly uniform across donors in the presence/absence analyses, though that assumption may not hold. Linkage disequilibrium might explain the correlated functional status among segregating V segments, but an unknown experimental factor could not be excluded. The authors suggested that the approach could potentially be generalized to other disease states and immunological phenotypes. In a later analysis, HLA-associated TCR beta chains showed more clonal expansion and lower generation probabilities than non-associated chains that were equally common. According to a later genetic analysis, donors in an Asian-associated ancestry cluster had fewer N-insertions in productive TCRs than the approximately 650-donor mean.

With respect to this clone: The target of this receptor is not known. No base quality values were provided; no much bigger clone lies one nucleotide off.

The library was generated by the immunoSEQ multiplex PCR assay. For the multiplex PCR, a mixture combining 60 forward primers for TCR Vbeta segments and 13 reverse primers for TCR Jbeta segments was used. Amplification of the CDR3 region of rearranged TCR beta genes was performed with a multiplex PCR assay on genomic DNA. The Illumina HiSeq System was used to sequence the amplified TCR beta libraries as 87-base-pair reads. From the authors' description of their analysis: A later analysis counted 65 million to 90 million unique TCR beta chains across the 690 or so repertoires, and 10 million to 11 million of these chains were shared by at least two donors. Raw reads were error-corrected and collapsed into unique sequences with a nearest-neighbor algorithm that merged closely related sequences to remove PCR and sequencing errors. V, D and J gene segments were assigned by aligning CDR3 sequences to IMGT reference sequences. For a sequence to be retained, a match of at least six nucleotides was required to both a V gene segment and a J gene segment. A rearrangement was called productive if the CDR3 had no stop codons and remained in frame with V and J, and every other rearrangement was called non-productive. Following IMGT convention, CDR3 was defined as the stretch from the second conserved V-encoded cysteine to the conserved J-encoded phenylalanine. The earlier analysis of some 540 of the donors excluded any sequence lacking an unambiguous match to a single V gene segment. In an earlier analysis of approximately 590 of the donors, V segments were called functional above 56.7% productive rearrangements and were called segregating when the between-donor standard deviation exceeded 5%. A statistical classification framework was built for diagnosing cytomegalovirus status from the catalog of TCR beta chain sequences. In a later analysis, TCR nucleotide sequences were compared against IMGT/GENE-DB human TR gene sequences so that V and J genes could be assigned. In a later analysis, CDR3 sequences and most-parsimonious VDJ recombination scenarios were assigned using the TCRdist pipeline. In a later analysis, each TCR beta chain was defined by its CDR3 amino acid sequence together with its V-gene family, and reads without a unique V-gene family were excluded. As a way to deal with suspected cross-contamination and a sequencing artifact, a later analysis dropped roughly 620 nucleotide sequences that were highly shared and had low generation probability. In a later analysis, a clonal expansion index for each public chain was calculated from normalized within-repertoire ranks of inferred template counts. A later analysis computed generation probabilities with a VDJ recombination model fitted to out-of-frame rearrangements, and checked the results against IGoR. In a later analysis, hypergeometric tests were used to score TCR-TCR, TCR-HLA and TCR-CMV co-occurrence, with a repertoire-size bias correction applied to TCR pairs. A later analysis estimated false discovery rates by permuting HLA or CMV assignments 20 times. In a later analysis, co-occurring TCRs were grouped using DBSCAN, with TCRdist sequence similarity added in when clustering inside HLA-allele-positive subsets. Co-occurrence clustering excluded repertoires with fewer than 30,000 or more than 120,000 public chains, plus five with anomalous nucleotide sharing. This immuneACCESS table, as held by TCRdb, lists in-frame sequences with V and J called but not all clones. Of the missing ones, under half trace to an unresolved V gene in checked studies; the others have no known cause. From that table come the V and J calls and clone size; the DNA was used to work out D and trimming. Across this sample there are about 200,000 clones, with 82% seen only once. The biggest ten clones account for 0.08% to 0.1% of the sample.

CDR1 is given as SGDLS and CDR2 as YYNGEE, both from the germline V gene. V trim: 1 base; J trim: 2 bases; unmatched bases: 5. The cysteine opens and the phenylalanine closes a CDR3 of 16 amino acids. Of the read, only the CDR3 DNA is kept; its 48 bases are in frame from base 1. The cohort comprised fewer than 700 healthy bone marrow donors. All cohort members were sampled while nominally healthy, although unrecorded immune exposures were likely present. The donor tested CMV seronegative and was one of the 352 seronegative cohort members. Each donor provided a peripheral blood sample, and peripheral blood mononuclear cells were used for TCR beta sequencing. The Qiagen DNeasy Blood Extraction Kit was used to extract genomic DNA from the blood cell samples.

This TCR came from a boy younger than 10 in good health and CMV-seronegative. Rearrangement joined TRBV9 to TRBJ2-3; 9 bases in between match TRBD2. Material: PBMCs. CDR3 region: CASSVRLAVPTDTQYF. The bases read TGTGCCAGCAGCGTACGACTAGCGGTGCCCACAGATACGCAGTATTTT.